The source of this TCR beta chain is a study of CD8 T cells in Susac syndrome. At the level of the study: At the time their blood was drawn, patients with Susac syndrome were either therapy-naive, on corticosteroids (with some of them also receiving intravenous immunoglobulin), or on intravenous immunoglobulin alone. Study outcomes and limitations: Expansion of Susac CD8+ clones peaked in TEMRA cells and in active patients. In total CD8+ repertoires, roughly 16 Susac-specific public clones were found, and CD8+ TEMRA repertoires had about five.

V was pared by 0 bases and J by 10 bases, with 10 bases between. There are 12 residues in the CDR3. Germline lookup yields CDR1 SGHDT and CDR2 YYEEEE. TEMRA cells were enriched by FACS, and CD4+ and CD8+ T cells were negatively isolated. On this clonotype itself: Antigen: not known.

RNA totalling roughly 0.5 to 1 ug underwent reverse transcription with random hexamers. TCRdb recomputed calls from the immunoSEQ multiplex PCR reads with MiXCR, one row per CDR3 protein. The table has 85,000 to 120,000 distinct CDR3 sequences, approximately 94% seen once. The sequence was obtained from a human donor with Susac syndrome. V gene TRBV5-6 combines with J gene TRBJ1-1; no firm D call. What was sequenced was CD8+ T cells from PBMCs. This CDR3 reads CASSLGREVAFF. The CDR3 DNA is TGTGCCAGCAGCTTGGGCCGAGAGGTAGCTTTCTTT.